This T cell receptor beta chain emerged from a study of T cell responses to AZD1222 COVID-19 vaccine. The method was immunoSEQ multiplex PCR; TCRdb's version includes in-frame clones alone and lacks a portion of them. The data contain just under 90,000 clones, approximately 86% of them singletons. Germline assignment: CDR1 SGHRS and CDR2 YFSETQ. CDR3 length: 15 amino acids. V lost 2 bases and J 0 bases, leaving 11 bases between the germline ends. The receptor was isolated from an adult in good health. The V gene is TRBV5-1, the J gene TRBJ1-1; TRBD1 might be the D (6 bases). The sequences come from peripheral blood, collected on day 0 of MenACWY control vaccination. The CDR3 DNA sequence: TGCGCCAGCAGCTTAATCGGGACATTGAACACTGAAGCTTTCTTT. Protein product: CASSLIGTLNTEAFF.